The source of this T cell receptor beta chain is a study of blood T cell repertoires in COVID-19. Whole-study context: Samples came from the United States, Italy and Spain, spanning acute and convalescent COVID-19. The analysed material was cDNA or gDNA that came from T cells, B-cell-depleted T cells, or PBMCs.

The V gene lost 0 bases and the J gene lost 7 bases, with 10 bases spanning the gap. CDR1 is MNHEY and CDR2 is SVGAGI in the germline V gene. This CDR3 spans 14 amino acids. Authors' analysis steps: Reference gene primer amplification in the assay estimated nucleated cell counts. Libraries were prepared by immunoSEQ multiplex PCR; TCRdb keeps only in-frame clonotypes and omits some of them. V, J and clone size are taken as reported in that table, and D and trimming were inferred from the DNA itself. The sample yields approximately 70,000 clones, 70% to 75% seen once. The TCR sequence derives from a woman between 65 and 79 years old with acute or convalescent COVID-19. The V call is TRBV6-5, the J call TRBJ1-5, with D unresolved. Source material: peripheral blood. CDR3 DNA sequence: TGTGCCAGCAGTTACTCGACGGGATCCCAGCCCCAGCATTTT. Amino acids: CASSYSTGSQPQHF.